The text below deals with one T cell receptor (beta chain). Its antigen is not known. Unique molecular identifiers featured in each of the TCR beta cDNA libraries. TCRdb re-derived calls from the PCR reads in MiXCR, one entry per CDR3 protein. The table shows more than 500,000 distinct CDR3 sequences, with around 34% occurring only once. The entry originates in a study of post-analysis software for immune sequencing data. Across the whole study: Included courses were relapsing-remitting and secondary progressive multiple sclerosis; progressive-relapsing multiple sclerosis was also included.

Overall study results and limits: Among multiple sclerosis patients, normalized Chao1 diversity was significantly below that of controls.

The receptor's source is a girl under 18 with multiple sclerosis. The sequencing input was blood.

The chain's CDR3 is CSATGPGTDTQYF. For the CDR3, the DNA is TGCAGTGCTACAGGACCCGGCACAGATACGCAGTATTTT. This sequence joins TRBV20-1 and TRBJ2-3; D ambiguous. The germline V gene encodes CDR1 DFQATT and CDR2 SNEGSKA (reference sequence). This CDR3 is 13 amino acids long. Deletions cut 4 bases from V and 1 base from J, with 9 bases between.